The 20 T cell receptor beta chains listed next were all sequenced from one sample in a study of neoadjuvant anti-PD-1 for oral cavity cancer. Here immunoSEQ multiplex PCR was the method, and the copy in TCRdb shows in-frame clones only, minus some. The sample consists of around 60,000 clones, roughly three quarters of them appearing once. Specimen: PBMCs, collected before nivolumab (anti-PD-1) treatment. These receptors were collected from a person aged 40-85 years with oral cavity squamous cell carcinoma.

This clone came up a few times. The chain links TRBV7-3 to TRBJ2-1; D may be TRBD2 (5 bases). CDR1 and CDR2 from the germline V gene are SGHTA and FQGTGA. The CDR3 covers 14 residues. Trimming pared 5 bases from V and 7 bases from J, leaving 15 bases between. The DNA of the CDR3 is TGTGCCAGCAGCCGCCCGGGTTCGGGAAATGAGCAGTTCTTC. Protein sequence: CASSRPGSGNEQFF. The complete variable domain, with remaining parts taken from reference TRBV7-3 and TRBJ2-1, reads GAGVSQTPSNKVTEKGKYVELRCDPISGHTALYWYRQSLGQGPEFLIYFQGTGAADDSGLPNDRFFAVRPEGSVSTLKIQRTERGDSAVYLCASSRPGSGNEQFFGPGTRLTVL.

The genes are TRBV28 and TRBJ2-3; the D call may be TRBD1 or TRBD2 (5 bases each). Germline CDR1 reads MDHEN; CDR2 reads SYDVKM. V lost 7 bases to trimming and J lost 6 bases, with 11 bases between them. The length of the CDR3 is 12 residues. In nucleotides, the CDR3 is TGTGCCAGCACCCTGGGGACGGATACGCAGTATTTT. This encodes CASTLGTDTQYF. Complete variable domain (other parts from reference TRBV28 and TRBJ2-3): DVKVTQSSRYLVKRTGEKVFLECVQDMDHENMFWYRQDPGLGLRLIYFSYDVKMKEKGDIPEGYSVSREKKERFSLILESASTNQTSMYLCASTLGTDTQYFGPGTRLTVL.

This chain joins TRBV28 and TRBJ2-2; D is perhaps TRBD2 (5 bases). With 6 bases removed from V and 1 base from J, the gap between germline ends came to 9 bases. Germline loops: CDR1 MDHEN, CDR2 SYDVKM. This CDR3 spans 14 amino acids. Here the CDR3 reads CASRPRGNTGELFF. For the CDR3, the DNA is TGTGCCAGCAGGCCCCGGGGGAACACCGGGGAGCTGTTTTTT.

The rearrangement links TRBV4-2 to TRBJ2-2; possibly TRBD2 for D (5 bases). The germline CDR1 and CDR2 sequences are LGHNA and YNFKEQ. The CDR3 spans 15 residues. The V and J ends lost 4 bases and 3 bases respectively, with 12 bases between them. The CDR3 DNA reads TGTGCCAGCAGCCCCTCAGTGAGGGACACCGGGGAGCTGTTTTTT. Translating gives CASSPSVRDTGELFF.

CDR3 residues: CASSKVPGQGFPSEQYF. CDR3 in DNA: TGTGCCAGCTCAAAAGTCCCGGGACAGGGTTTTCCCAGCGAGCAGTACTTC. V is TRBV18 and J is TRBJ2-7; 9 positions agree with TRBD1. Unmatched junction bases numbered 17, after V lost 5 bases and J lost 6 bases. This CDR3 is built from 17 residues. Germline lookup yields CDR1 KGHSH and CDR2 LQKENI.

In this sample, this clone turned up many times. The rearrangement joins TRBV7-8 to TRBJ2-1; D remains unclear. The V end lost 5 bases, the J end lost 8 bases, and 16 bases lay between the germline ends. Germline V gene data show CDR1 as SGHVS and CDR2 as FQNEAQ. The CDR3 consists of 14 residues. In DNA form, the CDR3 reads TGTGCCAGCAGCCCCTGGACCTCGGCGGATGAGCAGTTCTTC. Encoded protein: CASSPWTSADEQFF. The whole variable domain, filled in from reference TRBV7-8 and TRBJ2-1, reads GAGVSQSPRYKVAKRGQDVALRCDPISGHVSLFWYQQALGQGPEFLTYFQNEAQLDKSGLPSDRFFAERPEGSVSTLKIQRTQQEDSAVYLCASSPWTSADEQFFGPGTRLTVL.

The CDR3 DNA reads TGTGCCAGCAGCCACCCCCGGGACAGTTCCTACGAGCAGTACTTC. This gives the protein CASSHPRDSSYEQYF. V is TRBV6-6 and J is TRBJ2-7; 7 bases align to TRBD1. The junction had 9 bases not matched to a gene; V was cut back by 6 bases and J by 1 base. In germline, CDR1 is MNHNY, CDR2 SVGAGI (reference sequence). The CDR3 totals 15 residues.

The V call is TRBV7-3, the J call TRBJ2-1; TRBD2 might be the D (6 bases). Germline CDR1 is SGHTA and CDR2 is FQGTGA. Trimming took 1 base from V and 5 from J, leaving 15 bases between them. The CDR3 sequence is 16 residues long. The chain's CDR3 is CASSLMPTSRDNEQFF. In DNA form, the CDR3 reads TGTGCCAGCAGCTTAATGCCGACTAGTAGGGACAATGAGCAGTTCTTC.

This chain uses TRBV28 with TRBJ2-3, with 7 bases lining up with TRBD1. Germline CDR1 and CDR2: MDHEN and SYDVKM. The CDR3 has 15 amino acids. After removal of 3 bases from V and 4 bases from J, the junction contained 7 bases not matched to a gene. In nucleotides, the CDR3 is TGTGCCAGCAGTTTTACAAGGGGGCTGGCAGATACGCAGTATTTT. Its protein product is CASSFTRGLADTQYF.

This chain connects TRBV11-1 to TRBJ2-5, with 14 bases that match TRBD2. This CDR3 comprises 16 residues. Germline V gives CDR1 SGHAT, CDR2 FQDESV (reference sequence). After removal of 5 bases from V and 5 bases from J, the junction contained 7 bases not matched to a gene. In DNA form, the CDR3 reads TGTGCCAGCAGCGAGACTAGCGGGAGGGCCGGGGAGACCCAGTACTTC. This encodes CASSETSGRAGETQYF. The full variable domain, completed using reference TRBV11-1 and TRBJ2-5, is EAEVAQSPRYKITEKSQAVAFWCDPISGHATLYWYRQILGQGPELLVQFQDESVVDDSQLPKDRFSAERLKGVDSTLKIQPAELGDSAMYLCASSETSGRAGETQYFGPGTRLLVL.

The genes are TRBV6-4 and TRBJ2-3, with D perhaps matching TRBD2 (5 bases). V was shortened by 2 bases and J by 5 bases, with 17 bases between the two germline ends. The germline gives CDR1 MRHNA, CDR2 SNTAGT. CDR3 length equals 16 residues. CDR3 sequence (DNA): TGTGCCAGCAGTGACCTAGAGCGGCTACGGGAAGATACGCAGTATTTT. Translating it yields CASSDLERLREDTQYF.

The chain combines TRBV6-6 with TRBJ1-1; no clear D gene. Trimming took 0 bases from V and 3 from J, leaving 14 bases between them. Germline V gene data show CDR1 as MNHNY and CDR2 as SVGAGI (reference sequence). There are 16 residues in the CDR3. This CDR3 is CASSYSTHPSDTEAFF. CDR3 DNA sequence: TGTGCCAGCAGTTACTCGACGCACCCCAGCGACACTGAAGCTTTCTTT.

The chain couples TRBV29-1 to TRBJ1-2; perhaps TRBD1 as D (5 bases). With 3 bases removed from V and 3 bases from J, the gap between germline ends came to 20 bases. Per the germline V gene, CDR1 is SQVTM and CDR2 is ANQGSEA. There are 16 residues in the CDR3. The DNA for the CDR3 is TGCAGCGTTGAGCGCGTAGGGACCTTTTCAGACTATGGCTACACCTTC. Amino acids: CSVERVGTFSDYGYTF.

The genes are TRBV5-5 and TRBJ2-1; 8 nucleotides align to TRBD1. V dropped 4 bases and J dropped 4; count of bases not matched to a gene: 16. This CDR3 has 18 residues. CDR1 is SGHKS and CDR2 is YYEKEE in the germline V gene (reference sequence). The DNA for the CDR3 is TGTGCCAGCAGCCCTCAGGGACAGGAACATAATTTTTACAATGAGCAGTTCTTC. Its translation: CASSPQGQEHNFYNEQFF. Based on the CDR3 plus reference TRBV5-5 and TRBJ2-1, the full variable domain is DAGVTQSPTHLIKTRGQQVTLRCSPISGHKSVSWYQQVLGQGPQFIFQYYEKEERGRGNFPDRFSARQFPNYSSELNVNALLLGDSALYLCASSPQGQEHNFYNEQFFGPGTRLTVL.

The V gene is TRBV27, the J gene TRBJ1-1, with D perhaps TRBD1 (5 bases). Germline CDR1 is MNHEY and CDR2 is SMNVEV (reference sequence). V was cut by 8 bases and J by 3 bases, with 19 bases left in between. CDR3 length: 15 residues. This chain's CDR3 is CASAQFPRDYTEAFF. CDR3 DNA: TGTGCCAGCGCCCAATTTCCAAGGGACTACACTGAAGCTTTCTTT.

This rearrangement joins TRBV29-1 to TRBJ1-5; D is possibly TRBD1 (5 bases). V lost 4 bases and J 4 bases, leaving 11 bases between the germline ends. This CDR3 is built from 13 residues. Per germline, CDR1 SQVTM and CDR2 ANQGSEA. CDR3 sequence (DNA): TGCAGCGTTGTTACAGGAGGAAATCAGCCCCAGCATTTT. The encoded protein is CSVVTGGNQPQHF.

The rearrangement links TRBV5-6 to TRBJ1-1; D not certain. Germline CDR1 SGHDT, CDR2 YYEEEE. The V and J ends lost 2 bases and 10 bases respectively, with 12 bases between them. This CDR3 region has 12 residues. The CDR3 DNA reads TGTGCCAGCAGCTTATTGGTAGGGTTAGCTTTCTTT. It is translated as CASSLLVGLAFF.

This rearrangement joins TRBV5-1 to TRBJ2-7; TRBD2 agrees at 13 bases. There are 17 residues in the CDR3. V lost 2 bases, J lost 3 bases, and 8 bases stayed unmatched. In germline, CDR1 is SGHRS, CDR2 YFSETQ. This CDR3 reads CASSFRTSGGSGYEQYF. The CDR3 DNA reads TGCGCCAGCAGCTTTCGGACTAGCGGGGGTTCCGGCTACGAGCAGTACTTC.

With regard to this clone: At the DNA level, this CDR3 is encoded by other sequences in the same sample as well. V is TRBV5-1 and J is TRBJ1-3; D unclear. Germline-derived CDR1 and CDR2 are SGHRS and YFSETQ. Trimming removed 2 bases at V and 0 bases at J, with 6 bases between. The CDR3 length is 14 residues. The CDR3 spells CASSLRGSGNTIYF. The CDR3 bases are TGCGCCAGCAGCTTAAGAGGCTCTGGAAACACCATATATTTT.

The chain has TRBV14 and TRBJ2-1; 12 positions match TRBD2. This CDR3 is 18 amino acids long. Germline values: CDR1 SGHDN, CDR2 FVKESK. V shed 1 base and J 4 bases; nucleotides not matched to a gene: 8. The CDR3: CASSQARLAGALYNEQFF. CDR3 nucleotide sequence: TGTGCCAGCAGCCAAGCCCGACTAGCGGGGGCTTTATACAATGAGCAGTTCTTC. The variable domain in full, with the rest retrieved from reference TRBV14 and TRBJ2-1, is EAGVTQFPSHSVIEKGQTVTLRCDPISGHDNLYWYRRVMGKEIKFLLHFVKESKQDESGMPNNRFLAERTGGTYSTLKVQPAELEDSGVYFCASSQARLAGALYNEQFFGPGTRLTVL.